This record covers a single T cell receptor (beta chain). CDR1 SGHKS and CDR2 YYEKEE come from the germline V gene (reference sequence). CDR3 length: 15 amino acids. V lost 0 bases and J lost 3, with 9 bases in between. The data were produced by immunoSEQ multiplex PCR, yet TCRdb's version contains in-frame clones alone and is incomplete. The data show 300,000 to 450,000 clones, 81% seen once. This sample was taken from a study of blood T cell repertoires in COVID-19. This TCR came from a human donor with acute or convalescent COVID-19. The donor label of this sample is uncertain. The genes are TRBV5-5 and TRBJ1-4, with D perhaps TRBD1 (5 bases). Sequenced input: peripheral blood. In DNA form, the CDR3 reads TGTGCCAGCAGCTTGGGTAGGGGATCTAATGAAAAACTGTTTTTT. Protein: CASSLGRGSNEKLFF.